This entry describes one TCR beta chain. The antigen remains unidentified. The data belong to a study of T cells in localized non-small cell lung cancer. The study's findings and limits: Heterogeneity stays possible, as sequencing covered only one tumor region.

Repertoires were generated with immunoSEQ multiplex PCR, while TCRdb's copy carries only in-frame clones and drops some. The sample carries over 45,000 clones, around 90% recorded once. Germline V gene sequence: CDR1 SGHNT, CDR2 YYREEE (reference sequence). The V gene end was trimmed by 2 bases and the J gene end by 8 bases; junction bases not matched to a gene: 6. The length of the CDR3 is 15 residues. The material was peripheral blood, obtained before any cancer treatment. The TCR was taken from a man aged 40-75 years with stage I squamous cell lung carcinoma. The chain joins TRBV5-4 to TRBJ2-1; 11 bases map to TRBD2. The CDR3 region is CASSLLAGVVDEQFF. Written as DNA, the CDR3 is TGTGCCAGCAGCTTACTAGCGGGAGTCGTGGATGAGCAGTTCTTC.